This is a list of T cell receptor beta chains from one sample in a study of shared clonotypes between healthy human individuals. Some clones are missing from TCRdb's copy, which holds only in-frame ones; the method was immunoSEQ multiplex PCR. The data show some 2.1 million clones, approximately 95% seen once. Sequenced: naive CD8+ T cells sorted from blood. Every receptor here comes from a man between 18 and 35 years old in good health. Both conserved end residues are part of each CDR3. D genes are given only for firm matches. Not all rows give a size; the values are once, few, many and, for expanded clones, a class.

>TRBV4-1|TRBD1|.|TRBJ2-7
TGCGCCAGCAGCTACGACAGGGTCTACGAGCAGTACTTC
CASSYDRVYEQYF
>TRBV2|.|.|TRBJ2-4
TGTGCCAGCAGTGGGACGGATAAAAACATTCAGTACTTC
CASSGTDKNIQYF
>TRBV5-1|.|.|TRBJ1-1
TGCGCCAGCAGCTGGGACGGGACTCCTGAAGCTTTCTTT
CASSWDGTPEAFF
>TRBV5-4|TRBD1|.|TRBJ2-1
TGTGCCAGCAGCCTCGTACAGGGGGTAGTGGTCTTC
CASSLVQGVVVF
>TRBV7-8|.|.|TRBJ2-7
TGTGCCAGCAGCTTACGGGCGGGGCTCGGTGAGCAGTACTTC
CASSLRAGLGEQYF
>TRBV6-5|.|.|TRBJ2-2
TGTGCCAGCAGTTACTCATCCGGATTCACCGGGGAGCTGTTTTTT
CASSYSSGFTGELFF
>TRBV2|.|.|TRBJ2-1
TGTGCCAGCATGGGGGGTAGCAATGAGCAGTTCTTC
CASMGGSNEQFF
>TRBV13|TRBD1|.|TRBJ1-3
TGTGCCAGCAGCGCGACTACAGGGGCCACCTCAGCTGGAAACACCATATATTTT
CASSATTGATSAGNTIYF
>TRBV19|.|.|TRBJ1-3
TGTGCCAGTAGTATACTGGACAGCCCTGGAAACACCATATATTTT
CASSILDSPGNTIYF
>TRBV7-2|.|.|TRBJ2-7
TGTGCCAGCAGTTGGGGGCGGGAGCGATCCTACGAGCAGTACTTC
CASSWGRERSYEQYF
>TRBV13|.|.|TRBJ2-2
TGTGCCAGCAGCCTGACAGAATTGAACACCGGGGAGCTGTTTTTT
CASSLTELNTGELFF
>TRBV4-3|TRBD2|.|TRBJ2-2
TGCGCCAGCAGCCAGATGGGACTAGCGGCTTACACCGGGGAGCTGTTTTTT
CASSQMGLAAYTGELFF
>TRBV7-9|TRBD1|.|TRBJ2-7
TGTGCCAGCAGCTTAGGGACAGGCCGTTCCGAGCAGTACTTC
CASSLGTGRSEQYF
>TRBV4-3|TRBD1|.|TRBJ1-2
TGCGCCAGCAGCCAAGATCCCCGGCAGGGGGCCCCTCTCTATGGCTACACCTTC
CASSQDPRQGAPLYGYTF
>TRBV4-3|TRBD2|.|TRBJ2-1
TGCGCCAGCAGCCTACTAGCGGGAGATTACAATGAGCAGTTCTTC
CASSLLAGDYNEQFF
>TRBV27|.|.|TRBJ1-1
TGTGCCAGCAGTTTATCCGAGAACACTGAAGCTTTCTTT
CASSLSENTEAFF
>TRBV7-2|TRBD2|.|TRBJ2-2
TGTGCCAGCAGCGCCCTAGCGGGGGTTGCCGGGGAGCTGTTTTTT
CASSALAGVAGELFF
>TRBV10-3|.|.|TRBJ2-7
TGTGCCATCAGTGAGTCCGGGGAGAGGGCCTACGAGCAGTACTTC
CAISESGERAYEQYF
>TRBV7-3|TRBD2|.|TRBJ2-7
TGTGCCAGCAGCCTAGCGGGGGGAAACTACGAGCAGTACTTC
CASSLAGGNYEQYF
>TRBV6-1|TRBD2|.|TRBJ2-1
TGTGCCAGCAGTGAACTAGCGGGAGGGCCCGTGAGATACAATGAGCAGTTCTTC
CASSELAGGPVRYNEQFF
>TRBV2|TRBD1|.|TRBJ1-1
TGTGCCAGCAGGGACAGGGTGAACACTGAAGCTTTCTTT
CASRDRVNTEAFF
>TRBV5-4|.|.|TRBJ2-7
TGTGCCAGCAGCTTCAGCGGAGGCCGCTACGAGCAGTACTTC
CASSFSGGRYEQYF
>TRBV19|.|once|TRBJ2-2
TGTGCCAGTAGTATCGGGCCGGTGAACACCGGGGAGCTGTTTTTT
CASSIGPVNTGELFF
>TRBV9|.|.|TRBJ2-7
TGTGCCAGCAGCGTAGGGCTGAGCTCCTACGAGCAGTACTTC
CASSVGLSSYEQYF
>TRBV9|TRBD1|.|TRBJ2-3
TGTGCCAGCAGCGTAGCAGGGACAGGGGGCGGCGGGGCAGATACGCAGTATTTT
CASSVAGTGGGGADTQYF
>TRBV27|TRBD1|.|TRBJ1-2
TGTGCCAGCAGACGCGCCGGGACAGGGGAGGGCTACACCTTC
CASRRAGTGEGYTF
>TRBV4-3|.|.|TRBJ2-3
TGCGCCAGCAGCCAAGCGGACCGCAACACAGATACGCAGTATTTT
CASSQADRNTDTQYF